Below are 20 T cell receptor beta chains sequenced from a single sample in a study of T cell clonotyping in hematopoietic cell transplantation. Repertoires were generated with immunoSEQ multiplex PCR, while TCRdb's copy carries only in-frame clones and drops some. Of 45,000 to 60,000 clones detected, about nine tenths appear once; the ten largest clones hold 5.9%. The time point was: recipient sample about 28 days before transplant, after cytoreduction. Sequences were derived from peripheral blood mononuclear cells, sampled before stem cell transplant. The origin of the receptors is a man between 60 and 75 years old with biphenotypic leukemia. Some clones in this sample may be carry-over from other donors' samples.

This clone was counted only a few times. V is TRBV7-8 and J is TRBJ2-2; tentatively, D is TRBD1 or TRBD2 (6 bases each). Trimming pared 1 base from V and 1 base from J, leaving 13 bases between. Per germline, CDR1 SGHVS and CDR2 FQNEAQ. The CDR3 length is 17 residues. CDR3 bases: TGTGCCAGCAGCTTAGATTCCGGGGGCGAGAACACCGGGGAGCTGTTTTTT. Translation: CASSLDSGGENTGELFF.

This chain links TRBV29-1 with TRBJ2-7; TRBD1 or TRBD2 may be the D gene (5 bases each). V was shortened by 5 bases and J by 1 base, with 12 bases between the two germline ends. CDR1 and CDR2 (germline): SQVTM, ANQGSEA. The length of the CDR3 is 13 residues. The CDR3 DNA sequence: TGCAGCGTTCAAACCGAGGGGTCCTACGAGCAGTACTTC. It translates to CSVQTEGSYEQYF.

The chain links TRBV6-5 to TRBJ1-1, with no clear D. Trimming removed 4 bases at V and 9 bases at J, with 15 bases between. The CDR3 runs to 13 residues. CDR1 and CDR2 (germline): MNHEY, SVGAGI. Here the CDR3 DNA reads TGTGCCAGCAGTTCCCCGGGGAGCGCGCAAGCTTTCTTT. It yields the protein CASSSPGSAQAFF.

The gene calls are TRBV6-5 and TRBJ1-3; 8 positions match TRBD1. Germline V CDR1 and CDR2: MNHEY, SVGAGI. The V gene end was trimmed by 5 bases and the J gene end by 3 bases; junction bases not matched to a gene: 6. This CDR3 contains 15 residues. CDR3 residues: CASSQGARFGNTIYF. In nucleotides, the CDR3 is TGTGCCAGCAGTCAGGGGGCGCGATTTGGAAACACCATATATTTT.

By its share, this clone is medium-sized. This chain links TRBV30 with TRBJ1-2; 9 nucleotides agree with TRBD1. The CDR3 contains 13 residues. V lost 5 bases, J lost 2 bases, and 3 bases stayed unmatched. From germline, CDR1 is GTSNPN and CDR2 SVGIG (reference sequence). CDR3 amino acids: CAWGTGKNYGYTF. The CDR3 coding sequence is TGTGCCTGGGGGACAGGGAAGAACTATGGCTACACCTTC.

V gene TRBV5-4 combines with J gene TRBJ2-5, with 7 nucleotides matching TRBD1. Germline trimming cut 5 bases from V and 3 bases from J; bases unmatched to any gene: 4. Per germline, CDR1 SGHNT and CDR2 YYREEE (reference sequence). The CDR3 covers 13 residues. In nucleotides, the CDR3 is TGTGCCAGCAGTTTTGGACAGGAAGAGACCCAGTACTTC. Translating gives CASSFGQEETQYF.

This sequence joins TRBV5-4 and TRBJ1-5; tentative D call: TRBD1 (5 bases). V lost 2 bases and J 5 bases, leaving 11 bases between the germline ends. CDR3 size: 14 residues. Germline assignment: CDR1 SGHNT and CDR2 YYREEE (reference sequence). For the CDR3, the DNA is TGTGCCAGCAGCTTCGGCGGGGGAGATCAGCCCCAGCATTTT. Amino acids: CASSFGGGDQPQHF.

The chain employs TRBV27 and TRBJ2-5; 10 bases are a match to TRBD1. Germline CDR1 and CDR2: MNHEY and SMNVEV (reference sequence). CDR3 length: 15 residues. Trimming took 3 bases from V and 3 from J; bases not matched to a gene: 4. This CDR3 is CASSFTGTGEETQYF. As DNA, the CDR3 is TGTGCCAGCAGTTTCACCGGGACAGGGGAAGAGACCCAGTACTTC.

V and J are TRBV28 and TRBJ2-1; 8 nucleotides agree with TRBD2. Germline-derived CDR1 and CDR2 are MDHEN and SYDVKM. The length of the CDR3 is 18 residues. The J segment lost 0 bases and the V segment lost 5 bases, leaving 12 bases of the junction unmatched. This chain's CDR3 is CASSHLAGEGDSYNEQFF. CDR3 nucleotide sequence: TGTGCCAGCAGTCACCTAGCGGGTGAGGGAGACTCCTACAATGAGCAGTTCTTC. Full variable domain (rest looked up from reference TRBV28 and TRBJ2-1): DVKVTQSSRYLVKRTGEKVFLECVQDMDHENMFWYRQDPGLGLRLIYFSYDVKMKEKGDIPEGYSVSREKKERFSLILESASTNQTSMYLCASSHLAGEGDSYNEQFFGPGTRLTVL.

This clone was found once. This rearrangement joins TRBV4-3 to TRBJ2-2; unclear D gene. With 2 bases removed from V and 4 bases from J, the gap between germline ends came to 5 bases. Germline V gives CDR1 LGHNA, CDR2 YSLEER. The CDR3 is made up of 13 amino acids. CDR3 DNA: TGCGCCAGCAGCCAATCCTCCACCGGGGAGCTGTTTTTT. It translates to CASSQSSTGELFF.

This chain uses TRBV5-4 with TRBJ2-7; 10 nucleotides match TRBD2. CDR3 length: 17 amino acids. V dropped 4 bases and J dropped 1; count of bases not matched to a gene: 11. Germline CDR1 SGHNT, CDR2 YYREEE (reference sequence). CDR3 coding DNA: TGTGCCAGCAGCCGCGGACTAGCGGACGTGACATCCTACGAGCAGTACTTC. Amino acid sequence: CASSRGLADVTSYEQYF.

V and J are TRBV2 and TRBJ2-2, with 11 bases matching TRBD2. The CDR3 length is 15 residues. V lost 5 bases to trimming and J lost 4 bases; unmatched junction nucleotides: 3. Germline V gene sequence: CDR1 SNHLY, CDR2 FYNNEI. The CDR3 region is CASSSLAGGTGELFF. The DNA for the CDR3 is TGTGCCAGCAGTAGTCTAGCGGGGGGCACCGGGGAGCTGTTTTTT.

As DNA, the CDR3 is TGCAGCGTGCCCGAGGGGGGCCTGCGCTTAGGCGAGACCCAGTACTTC. This sequence encodes CSVPEGGLRLGETQYF. The rearrangement joins TRBV29-1 to TRBJ2-5; D might be TRBD1 or TRBD2, each matching 6 bases. The CDR3 consists of 16 residues. The V end was cut by 6 bases, the J end by 5 bases, with 25 bases between. Germline assignment: CDR1 SQVTM and CDR2 ANQGSEA.

J is TRBJ2-1 and V is TRBV5-1; 11 bases fit TRBD2. The CDR3 is 16 residues long. The junction had 9 bases not matched to a gene; V was cut back by 4 bases and J by 6 bases. CDR1 and CDR2 (germline): SGHRS, YFSETQ. The chain's CDR3 is CASSTTSGRSLNEQFF. CDR3 coding DNA: TGCGCCAGCAGCACAACTAGCGGGAGAAGTCTCAATGAGCAGTTCTTC.

A single count supports this clone. The chain links TRBV19 to TRBJ2-3, with TRBD1 matching 11 bases. V dropped 3 bases and J dropped 2; count of bases not matched to a gene: 13. From germline, CDR1 is LNHDA and CDR2 SQIVND (reference sequence). CDR3 length: 19 amino acids. The DNA of the CDR3 is TGTGCCAGTAGTATTCGGACAGGGGGCCTTCAAGGATTCACAGATACGCAGTATTTT. This translates into CASSIRTGGLQGFTDTQYF.

The chain carries TRBV2 and TRBJ1-2, with a weak D call TRBD1 (6 bases). Trimming shortened V by 2 bases and J by 4 bases, and 8 bases separated the two germline ends. This CDR3 region has 13 residues. From germline, CDR1 is SNHLY and CDR2 FYNNEI. CDR3 in amino acids: CASSETGFYGYTF. CDR3 bases: TGTGCCAGCAGTGAAACAGGGTTCTATGGCTACACCTTC.

The CDR3 reads CASSPRTGMNTEAFF. CDR3 nucleotides: TGTGCCAGCAGCCCTCGGACAGGGATGAACACTGAAGCTTTCTTT. The chain links TRBV9 to TRBJ1-1; 8 nucleotides line up with TRBD1. The CDR3 has 15 residues. Germline values: CDR1 SGDLS, CDR2 YYNGEE. V lost 4 bases to trimming and J lost 0 bases; unmatched junction nucleotides: 5.

The gene calls are TRBV5-1 and TRBJ1-1; tentatively, D is TRBD1 (5 bases). From germline, CDR1 is SGHRS and CDR2 YFSETQ. Trimming pared 1 base from V and 0 bases from J, leaving 19 bases between. This CDR3 is 18 amino acids long. The CDR3 DNA reads as TGCGCCAGCAGCTTGTACGGGTACGGGGGATTCATGAACACTGAAGCTTTCTTT. It specifies CASSLYGYGGFMNTEAFF.

This rearrangement joins TRBV25-1 to TRBJ1-1; tentatively, D is TRBD1 (5 bases). Trimming removed 8 bases at V and 4 bases at J, with 11 bases between. Looked up from germline, CDR1 is MGHDK and CDR2 is SYGVNS. This CDR3 comprises 12 residues. The CDR3 DNA follows: TGTGCCAGCCGGGGACCTAGCACTGAAGCTTTCTTT. Its protein product is CASRGPSTEAFF.

This rearrangement joins TRBV28 to TRBJ1-3; no reliable D call. Germline V lookup: CDR1 MDHEN, CDR2 SYDVKM. The V end lost 3 bases, the J end lost 4 bases, and 13 bases lay between the germline ends. The CDR3 consists of 15 residues. In nucleotides, the CDR3 is TGTGCCAGCAGTTTGGCCCCGAGTTCGGGAAACACCATATATTTT. This codes for CASSLAPSSGNTIYF.